Below, 12 T cell receptor beta chains from the same sample are listed, as sequenced in a study of shared clonotypes between healthy human individuals. Clones were sequenced by immunoSEQ multiplex PCR, and TCRdb holds only the in-frame ones, with some missing. The sample carries about 1 million clones, roughly 80% recorded once. The sequencing input was memory CD4+ T cells sorted from blood. The subset was: CD45RA-negative fraction. These receptors were taken from a man aged 18 to 29 in good health.

Remarks on this clone: One end of the junction does not line up with germline, which may come from a read error. This sequence joins TRBV7-7 and TRBJ2-1; D is perhaps TRBD1 (5 bases). Per the germline V gene, CDR1 is SSHAT and CDR2 is FNYEAQ (reference sequence). The CDR3 sequence is 15 residues long. The CDR3 DNA reads TGTGCTAGCAGCCGGCGTCAGGGTCTAGGGAATGAGCAGTTCTTC. Translated, it gives CASSRRQGLGNEQFF.

The chain is built from TRBV28 and TRBJ2-7, with D possibly called TRBD1 or TRBD2 (6 bases each). Between the trimmed V and J ends, which lost 5 bases and 0 bases, there was a span of 17 bases. CDR1 and CDR2 (germline): MDHEN, SYDVKM. The CDR3 loop spans 16 amino acids. The CDR3 DNA sequence: TGTGCCAGCAGTCCCGGGGGCGCCGGGCCCTCCTACGAGCAGTACTTC. Translating gives CASSPGGAGPSYEQYF.

A remark on this clone: Distinct nucleotide sequences in the sample also encode this CDR3. The chain carries TRBV4-3 and TRBJ1-3; 9 bases agree with TRBD1. V was pared by 1 base and J by 7 bases, with 2 bases of the junction left unmatched. CDR3 length: 14 amino acids. The V gene's germline CDR1 is LGHNA and CDR2 YSLEER. The CDR3 reads CASSQVTGGNTIYF. The CDR3 nucleotides are TGCGCCAGCAGCCAAGTGACAGGGGGTAACACCATATATTTT.

This clone was observed a handful of times. The rearrangement joins TRBV14 to TRBJ2-2, with 7 bases aligning to TRBD2. This CDR3 contains 14 residues. V trimming: 6 bases; J trimming: 6 bases; junction bases outside the gene matches: 7. Germline lookup yields CDR1 SGHDN and CDR2 FVKESK. The chain's CDR3 is CASSFGGGSGELFF. As DNA, the CDR3 is TGTGCCAGCAGTTTCGGCGGGGGTTCCGGGGAGCTGTTTTTT. The whole variable domain, filled in from reference TRBV14 and TRBJ2-2, reads EAGVTQFPSHSVIEKGQTVTLRCDPISGHDNLYWYRRVMGKEIKFLLHFVKESKQDESGMPNNRFLAERTGGTYSTLKVQPAELEDSGVYFCASSFGGGSGELFFGEGSRLTVL.

Only one count was recorded for this clone. This chain uses TRBV4-1 with TRBJ1-5, with D perhaps matching TRBD1 (6 bases). This CDR3 is 19 amino acids long. V lost 0 bases, J lost 0 bases, and 18 bases lay in between. The V gene's germline CDR1 is MGHRA and CDR2 YSYEKL. CDR3 sequence (DNA): TGCGCCAGCAGCCAAGATTGGGCCGGGGGCTCCTATAGCAATCAGCCCCAGCATTTT. This gives the protein CASSQDWAGGSYSNQPQHF.

The chain carries TRBV2 and TRBJ2-2; TRBD2 is a possible D gene (6 bases). Germline V lookup: CDR1 SNHLY, CDR2 FYNNEI. The CDR3 loop spans 13 amino acids. Trimming stripped 7 bases from V and 7 bases from J, with 13 bases between. The DNA of the CDR3 is TGTGCCAGCACCGAGACTAGAAACGGGGAGCTGTTTTTT. This translates into CASTETRNGELFF.

The chain uses TRBV19 and TRBJ1-1, with 9 bases fitting TRBD1. Germline V gene lookup returns CDR1 LNHDA and CDR2 SQIVND (reference sequence). V shed 6 bases and J 4 bases; nucleotides not matched to a gene: 6. The CDR3 spans 14 residues. The CDR3 protein is CASRKTGGGTEAFF. The CDR3 region has the DNA TGTGCCAGTAGAAAGACAGGGGGTGGCACTGAAGCTTTCTTT.

This clone appeared once. The gene calls are TRBV11-2 and TRBJ1-2, with a possible D match to TRBD1 (5 bases). CDR1 and CDR2 from the germline V gene are SGHAT and FQNNGV. V lost 1 base and J 7 bases, leaving 16 bases between the germline ends. The CDR3 spans 15 residues. The chain's CDR3 is CASSLGPGRSLGYTF. For the CDR3, the DNA is TGTGCCAGCAGCTTAGGGCCGGGACGGAGCCTTGGCTACACCTTC.

This chain links TRBV7-8 with TRBJ2-6; TRBD1 agrees at 9 bases. Germline CDR1 and CDR2: SGHVS and FQNEAQ. There are 20 residues in the CDR3. The junction had 12 bases not matched to a gene; V was cut back by 2 bases and J by 1 base. The CDR3 is CASSLLGQGLRMSGANVLTF. CDR3 sequence (DNA): TGTGCCAGCAGCTTACTCGGACAGGGGCTAAGAATGTCTGGGGCCAACGTCCTGACTTTC. Combining the CDR3 with reference TRBV7-8 and TRBJ2-6 gives the whole variable domain GAGVSQSPRYKVAKRGQDVALRCDPISGHVSLFWYQQALGQGPEFLTYFQNEAQLDKSGLPSDRFFAERPEGSVSTLKIQRTQQEDSAVYLCASSLLGQGLRMSGANVLTFGAGSRLTVL.

V gene TRBV30 combines with J gene TRBJ1-4, with TRBD1 as a possible D gene (5 bases). The germline V gene has CDR1 GTSNPN and CDR2 SVGIG (reference sequence). The CDR3 consists of 13 residues. The V end was cut by 5 bases, the J end by 3 bases, with 10 bases between. In nucleotides, the CDR3 is TGTGCCTGGTCAGGGTCCTCTAATGAAAAACTGTTTTTT. Translation: CAWSGSSNEKLFF.

This rearrangement joins TRBV7-2 to TRBJ2-5; a possible D gene is TRBD2 (6 bases). This CDR3 spans 13 amino acids. V was shortened by 2 bases and J by 4 bases, with 8 bases between the two germline ends. Germline CDR1 reads SGHTA; CDR2 reads FQGNSA. CDR3 bases: TGTGCCAGCAGCTTAAGGGGAGGAGAGACCCAGTACTTC. The encoded protein is CASSLRGGETQYF.

Only a few counts were recorded for this clone. This same CDR3 is encoded by further DNA sequences in the sample. This chain uses TRBV5-1 with TRBJ2-3; D is perhaps TRBD2 (6 bases). V gave up 4 bases and J gave up 0 bases, with 9 bases separating them. Germline V CDR1 and CDR2: SGHRS, YFSETQ. CDR3 length equals 14 residues. CDR3 loop: CASSVSGSTDTQYF. Here the CDR3 DNA reads TGCGCCAGCAGCGTTAGCGGTAGCACAGATACGCAGTATTTT.